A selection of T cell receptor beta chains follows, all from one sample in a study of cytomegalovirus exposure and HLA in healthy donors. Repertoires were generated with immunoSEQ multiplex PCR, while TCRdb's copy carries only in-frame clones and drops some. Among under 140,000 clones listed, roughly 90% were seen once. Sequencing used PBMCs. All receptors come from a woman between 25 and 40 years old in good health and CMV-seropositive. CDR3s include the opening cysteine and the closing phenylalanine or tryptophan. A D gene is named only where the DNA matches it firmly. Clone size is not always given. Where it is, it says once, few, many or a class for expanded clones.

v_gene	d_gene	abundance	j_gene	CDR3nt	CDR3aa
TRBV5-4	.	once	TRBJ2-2	TGTGCCAGCAGCTTGCAGGGGCACACCGGGGAGCTGTTTTTT	CASSLQGHTGELFF
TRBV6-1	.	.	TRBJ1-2	TGTGCCAGCAGTGAAAAGGCGGACTATGGCTACACCTTC	CASSEKADYGYTF
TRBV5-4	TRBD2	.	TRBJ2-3	TGTGCCAGCAGCCTAGCGGGAGGGCCAGTCGATACGCAGTATTTT	CASSLAGGPVDTQYF
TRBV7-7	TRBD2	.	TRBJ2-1	TGTGCCAGCAGCTTATCCCCCAGCGGGGGGTACAATGAGCAGTTCTTC	CASSLSPSGGYNEQFF
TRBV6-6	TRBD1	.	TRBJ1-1	TGTGCCAGCAGCCGGAGGACAGGGGAAAGTAATGAAGCTTTCTTT	CASSRRTGESNEAFF
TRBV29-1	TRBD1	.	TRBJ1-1	TGCAGCGCCTGGGACAGGGGCATGAACACTGAAGCTTTCTTT	CSAWDRGMNTEAFF
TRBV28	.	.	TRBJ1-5	TGTGCCAGCAGTTTACACCAGGGAAGGGATCAGCCCCAGCATTTT	CASSLHQGRDQPQHF
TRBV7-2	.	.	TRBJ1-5	TGTGCCAGCAGCTTTCAGGGCAACCAGCCCCAGCATTTT	CASSFQGNQPQHF
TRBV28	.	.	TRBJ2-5	TGTGCCAGCAGTCAGGGGTTGAAGACCCAGTACTTC	CASSQGLKTQYF
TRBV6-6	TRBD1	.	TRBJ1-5	TGTGCCAGCAGCCTGCGTGGGACAGGGGATCAGCCCCAGCATTTT	CASSLRGTGDQPQHF
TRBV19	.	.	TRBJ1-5	TGTGCCAGTAGTATTGGGGGCCCTAATCAGCCCCAGCATTTT	CASSIGGPNQPQHF
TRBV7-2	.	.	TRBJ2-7	TGTGCCAGCAGCTTAGCGATTGGGCAGGCCTACGAGCAGTACTTC	CASSLAIGQAYEQYF
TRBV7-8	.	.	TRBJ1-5	TGTGCCAGCAGCGTACTACAGGGCCCGAATCAGCCCCAGCATTTT	CASSVLQGPNQPQHF
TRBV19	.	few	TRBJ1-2	TGTGCCAGTAGTATAGAGCACAGGTCTAACTATGGCTACACCTTC	CASSIEHRSNYGYTF
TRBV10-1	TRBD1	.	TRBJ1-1	TGCGCCAGCAGGGGGGACAGCGGTAACACTGAAGCTTTCTTT	CASRGDSGNTEAFF
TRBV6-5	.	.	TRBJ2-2	TGTGCCAGCAGTTACTCAGGCGGTGGCGGGGAGCTGTTTTTT	CASSYSGGGGELFF
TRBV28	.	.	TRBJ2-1	TGTGCCAGCAGTTTTGGCAGGGGTGAGCAGTTCTTC	CASSFGRGEQFF
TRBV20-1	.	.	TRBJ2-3	TGCAGTGCGGACAGATCAGATACGCAGTATTTT	CSADRSDTQYF
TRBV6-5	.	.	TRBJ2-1	TGTGCCTCCTCAGGGAACAATGAGCAGTTCTTC	CASSGNNEQFF
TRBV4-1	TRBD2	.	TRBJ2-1	TGCGCCAGCAGCCAAGGGGGGTCTAGCGGGAGTAGTGAGCAGTTCTTC	CASSQGGSSGSSEQFF
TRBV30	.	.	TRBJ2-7	TGTGCCTGGAGTAGAAATAGAGCCGAGCAGTACTTC	CAWSRNRAEQYF
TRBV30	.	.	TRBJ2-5	TGTGCCTGGATGACACCCGGGGGAGAGACCCAGTACTTC	CAWMTPGGETQYF
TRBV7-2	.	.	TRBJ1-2	TGTGCCAGCAGCTTCACAGGAGAATTTGGCTACACCTTC	CASSFTGEFGYTF
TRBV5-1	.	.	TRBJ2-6	TGCGCCAGCAGCTTTGGCAGGGGTGGATCTGGGGCCAACGTCCTGACTTTC	CASSFGRGGSGANVLTF
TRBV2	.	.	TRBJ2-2	TGTGCCAGTACGGGGTATTTGGCGAACACCGGGGAGCTGTTTTTT	CASTGYLANTGELFF
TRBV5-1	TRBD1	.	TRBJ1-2	TGCGCCAGCAGCTTGGAGGGGACAGGGTATGGCTACACCTTC	CASSLEGTGYGYTF
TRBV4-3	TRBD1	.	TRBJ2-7	TGCGCCAGCAGCCAAGGCGTCAGGGGGCCGGCCTACGAGCAGTACTTC	CASSQGVRGPAYEQYF
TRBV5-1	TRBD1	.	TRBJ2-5	TGCGCCAGCAGCGGAATGGGACAGGGGCAAGAGACCCAGTACTTC	CASSGMGQGQETQYF
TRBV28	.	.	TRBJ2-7	TGTGCCAGCAGTTCCGAAGCGGCCCCGATCCACGAGCAGTACTTC	CASSSEAAPIHEQYF
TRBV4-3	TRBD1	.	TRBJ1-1	TGCGCCAGCAGCCAAGTAACAGGGGGTACTGAAGCTTTCTTT	CASSQVTGGTEAFF
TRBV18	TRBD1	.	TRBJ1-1	TGTGCCAGCTCATCCGACAGGGCTACTGAAGCTTTCTTT	CASSSDRATEAFF